This TCR beta chain stems from a study of blood T cell repertoires in COVID-19. Method: immunoSEQ multiplex PCR; TCRdb's copy keeps in-frame clones and lacks some. The repertoire includes roughly 400,000 clones, over 75% of them detected once, and roughly 2% sits in the top ten. The sequence derives from a woman in her forties with acute COVID-19. Specimen: PBMCs or T cells enriched from blood (not recorded which).

The CDR3 DNA is TGTGCCAGCTCACCACCGGTCGCGGATGAGCAGTTCTTC. Residues: CASSPPVADEQFF. The V and J genes are TRBV18 and TRBJ2-1; D not resolved. This CDR3 comprises 13 residues. The germline CDR1 and CDR2 sequences are KGHSH and LQKENI. Trimming took off 0 bases at V and 8 bases at J, with 8 bases between the two ends.